Presented here are 21 T cell receptor beta chains from one specimen sequenced in a study of control samples from healthy donors and cancer patients. Sequencing was performed with immunoSEQ multiplex PCR; in TCRdb, only in-frame clones are kept and a portion is missing. The sample includes over 150,000 clones, approximately 94% of them seen just once. The sample was blood. The receptors originated from a woman between 18 and 30 years old in good health.

This clone has a single count. This sequence joins TRBV6-5 and TRBJ2-3; D is perhaps TRBD2 (7 bases). Between the trimmed V and J ends, which lost 4 bases and 3 bases, there was a span of 14 bases. This CDR3 region has 15 residues. CDR1 MNHEY and CDR2 SVGAGI come from the germline V gene. The DNA of the CDR3 is TGTGCCAGCAGTTGGACAGACGGGGGGACAGATACGCAGTATTTT. Translation gives CASSWTDGGTDTQYF.

The sample holds one count of this clone. This rearrangement joins TRBV13 to TRBJ2-7; D is uncertain. The germline CDR1 and CDR2 sequences are PRHDT and FYEKMQ (reference sequence). The CDR3 is made up of 15 amino acids. V shed 1 base and J shed 0 bases, with 10 bases lying between them. The chain's CDR3 is CASSLVGVSSYEQYF. The CDR3 DNA sequence: TGTGCCAGCAGCTTAGTTGGCGTCAGCTCCTACGAGCAGTACTTC. Using reference TRBV13 and TRBJ2-7 for the parts outside the CDR3, the full variable domain is AAGVIQSPRHLIKEKRETATLKCYPIPRHDTVYWYQQGPGQDPQFLISFYEKMQSDKGSIPDRFSAQQFSDYHSELNMSSLELGDSALYFCASSLVGVSSYEQYFGPGTRLTVT.

The genes are TRBV7-2 and TRBJ1-6, with TRBD1 as a possible D gene (5 bases). The CDR3 length is 15 residues. Germline V gives CDR1 SGHTA, CDR2 FQGNSA. Trimming stripped 1 base from V and 5 bases from J, with 9 bases between. The chain's CDR3 is CASSLDGGHNSPLHF. As DNA, the CDR3 is TGTGCCAGCAGCTTAGATGGGGGACATAATTCACCCCTCCACTTT.

The rearrangement joins TRBV4-2 to TRBJ1-6; D not certain. Trimming shortened V by 2 bases and J by 8 bases, and 4 bases separated the two germline ends. This CDR3 spans 12 amino acids. CDR1 is LGHNA and CDR2 is YNFKEQ in the germline V gene. CDR3 residues: CASSQTDSPLHF. As DNA, the CDR3 is TGTGCCAGCAGCCAAACGGATTCACCCCTCCACTTT.

The V gene is TRBV5-1, the J gene TRBJ1-1; no firm D call. The CDR3 extends over 14 amino acids. Germline V gene sequence: CDR1 SGHRS, CDR2 YFSETQ. V was shortened by 0 bases and J by 2 bases, with 8 bases between the two germline ends. The CDR3 loop is CASSLVRDNTEAFF. The DNA for the CDR3 is TGCGCCAGCAGCTTGGTACGAGATAACACTGAAGCTTTCTTT. The whole variable domain, remainder taken from reference TRBV5-1 and TRBJ1-1, is KAGVTQTPRYLIKTRGQQVTLSCSPISGHRSVSWYQQTPGQGLQFLFEYFSETQRNKGNFPGRFSGRQFSNSRSEMNVSTLELGDSALYLCASSLVRDNTEAFFGQGTRLTVV.

V usage is TRBV18 and J usage is TRBJ1-5, with D possibly being TRBD1 (5 bases). The CDR3 has 14 amino acids. The germline gives CDR1 KGHSH, CDR2 LQKENI. The ends were cut back, 2 bases at V and 5 bases at J, with 10 bases in the middle. Here the CDR3 DNA reads TGTGCCAGCTCACCAGGGGGTCAGGATCAGCCCCAGCATTTT. This codes for CASSPGGQDQPQHF.

The chain has TRBV28 and TRBJ2-1; TRBD1 is a possible D gene (5 bases). Germline V gene data show CDR1 as MDHEN and CDR2 as SYDVKM. This CDR3 is built from 14 residues. Trimming removed 1 base at V and 5 bases at J, with 9 bases between. CDR3 in amino acids: CASSLFSGNNEQFF. The CDR3 DNA reads TGTGCCAGCAGTTTATTTTCAGGGAACAATGAGCAGTTCTTC.

V is TRBV4-1 and J is TRBJ1-1; D unclear. Per germline, CDR1 MGHRA and CDR2 YSYEKL. This CDR3 contains 13 residues. Trimming took off 1 base at V and 1 base at J, with 4 bases between the two ends. The chain's CDR3 is CASSQVGNTEAFF. The CDR3 DNA reads as TGCGCCAGCAGCCAAGTAGGGAACACTGAAGCTTTCTTT.

The V and J genes are TRBV5-1 and TRBJ2-2, with D unresolved. The V and J ends lost 1 base and 5 bases respectively, with 9 bases between them. The CDR3 sequence is 14 residues long. The germline V gene encodes CDR1 SGHRS and CDR2 YFSETQ. CDR3 DNA sequence: TGCGCCAGCAGCTTGATTTGGCCGACCGGGGAGCTGTTTTTT. Protein sequence: CASSLIWPTGELFF.

The V and J genes are TRBV6-2 or TRBV6-3 and TRBJ1-6, with a weak D call TRBD1 (5 bases). Trimming stripped 6 bases from V and 11 bases from J, with 17 bases between. This CDR3 region has 14 residues. Germline V gene sequence: CDR1 MNHEY, CDR2 SVGEGT. The chain's CDR3 is CASSVSGTGTPLHF. CDR3 nucleotides: TGTGCCAGCAGCGTGTCAGGGACGGGGACACCCCTCCACTTT.

This sequence joins TRBV19 and TRBJ1-2; D might be TRBD1 (5 bases). Deletions cut 5 bases from V and 6 bases from J, with 13 bases between. CDR1 and CDR2 from the germline V gene are LNHDA and SQIVND (reference sequence). This CDR3 has 13 amino acids. The CDR3 DNA is TGTGCCAGTAGTCTGCAGGGTAGGCATGGCTACACCTTC. This translates into CASSLQGRHGYTF.

V is TRBV5-1 and J is TRBJ1-1; D not certain. There are 14 residues in the CDR3. The germline V and J ends were trimmed by 1 base and 4 bases, with 11 bases remaining between them. Per germline, CDR1 SGHRS and CDR2 YFSETQ. The CDR3, as DNA: TGCGCCAGCAGCTTGTACGGGGAAAGCACTGAAGCTTTCTTT. This encodes CASSLYGESTEAFF.

The V and J genes are TRBV10-3 and TRBJ2-1; possibly TRBD2 for D (6 bases). V was clipped by 4 bases and J by 7 bases, with 23 bases between them. CDR3 size: 17 residues. From germline, CDR1 is ENHRY and CDR2 SYGVKD. The chain's CDR3 is CAISGPGGGQPVNEQFF. CDR3 coding DNA: TGTGCCATCAGTGGCCCCGGGGGAGGCCAGCCCGTGAATGAGCAGTTCTTC.

The chain uses TRBV5-1 and TRBJ1-2; 8 bases fit TRBD1. Germline CDR1 SGHRS, CDR2 YFSETQ. This CDR3 spans 14 amino acids. Unmatched junction bases numbered 5, after V lost 6 bases and J lost 1 base. DNA for the CDR3: TGCGCCAGCACCCCGACAGGGGATAACTATGGCTACACCTTC. This encodes CASTPTGDNYGYTF.

The V and J genes are TRBV12-3 or TRBV12-4 and TRBJ1-2, with D unresolved. The V end was cut by 6 bases, the J end by 5 bases, with 13 bases between. There are 13 residues in the CDR3. CDR3 region: CASSRSDLYGYTF. The CDR3 DNA reads TGTGCCAGCAGCCGTTCGGATCTGTATGGCTACACCTTC.

The chain recombines TRBV10-3 with TRBJ2-2, with TRBD2 identical over 9 bases. Trimming took 6 bases from V and 0 from J; bases not matched to a gene: 8. Per the germline V gene, CDR1 is ENHRY and CDR2 is SYGVKD. This CDR3 contains 17 residues. The CDR3 DNA reads TGTGCCATCAGCAACGGGCTAGCGGGACCGAACACCGGGGAGCTGTTTTTT. Translating gives CAISNGLAGPNTGELFF.

This clone was seen just once. The gene calls are TRBV19 and TRBJ1-5; D gene uncertain. The CDR3 is 16 residues long. Germline CDR1 and CDR2: LNHDA and SQIVND (reference sequence). Trimming left V 4 bases short and J 4 bases short, with 17 bases between. The CDR3 loop reads CASSTRLGVINQPQHF. CDR3 nucleotide sequence: TGTGCCAGTAGTACCCGGTTGGGTGTAATTAATCAGCCCCAGCATTTT. The variable domain in full, with the rest retrieved from reference TRBV19 and TRBJ1-5, is DGGITQSPKYLFRKEGQNVTLSCEQNLNHDAMYWYRQDPGQGLRLIYYSQIVNDFQKGDIAEGYSVSREKKESFPLTVTSAQKNPTAFYLCASSTRLGVINQPQHFGDGTRLSIL.

The chain links TRBV3-1 (or the pseudogene TRBV3-2) to TRBJ2-2, with D hard to call. From germline, CDR1 is LGHDT and CDR2 YNNKEL (reference sequence). V was trimmed by 6 bases and J by 5 bases, leaving 7 bases between them. The CDR3 has 12 residues. CDR3 sequence: CASSTETGELFF. CDR3 DNA sequence: TGTGCCAGCAGTACAGAAACCGGGGAGCTGTTTTTT.

The chain recombines TRBV28 with TRBJ1-5, with a tentative D call TRBD1 (5 bases). The CDR3 is 13 amino acids. Trimming left V 8 bases short and J 3 bases short, with 11 bases between. CDR1 is MDHEN, CDR2 SYDVKM, per germline. CDR3 sequence (DNA): TGTGCCAGCGGGCGGGGGAACAATCAGCCCCAGCATTTT. This gives the protein CASGRGNNQPQHF.

This chain uses TRBV7-9 with TRBJ1-2; 7 bases fit TRBD1. The CDR3 extends over 16 amino acids. The germline V gene has CDR1 SEHNR and CDR2 FQNEAQ (reference sequence). V shed 4 bases, J shed 8 bases, and the junction held 16 bases outside the gene matches. CDR3: CASSSWDSALIGGYTF. The CDR3 nucleotides are TGTGCCAGCAGCTCCTGGGACAGCGCGCTAATCGGGGGCTACACCTTC.

The chain combines TRBV4-2 with TRBJ2-3; tentative D call: TRBD2 (7 bases). The CDR3 covers 16 residues. CDR1 LGHNA and CDR2 YNFKEQ come from the germline V gene. The V gene lost 1 base and the J gene lost 1 base, with 12 bases spanning the gap. CDR3 sequence reads: CASSQGEGGGTDTQYF. CDR3 nucleotides: TGTGCCAGCAGCCAAGGGGAGGGGGGCGGCACAGATACGCAGTATTTT.